This T cell receptor beta chain was captured by sequencing in a study of Ad26.COV2.S vaccination and SARS-CoV-2 variants. From germline, CDR1 is KGHSH and CDR2 LQKENI. Unmatched junction bases numbered 10, after V lost 9 bases and J lost 6 bases. This CDR3 has 14 residues. The treatment was: around 19 received Ad26.COV2.S at low or high dose, single or two shots; several received placebo; per-sample allocation not given. Sample collection was performed on day 63 after the first vaccine or placebo injection. Assay used: immunoSEQ multiplex PCR; TCRdb lists only in-frame clones, some missing. The sample lists roughly 410,000 clones, 83% occurring once.

This specimen consisted of peripheral blood, obtained in a trial of Ad26.COV2.S vaccine versus placebo. The V call is TRBV18, the J call TRBJ2-2, with TRBD1 matching 7 bases. The sequence was collected from a person aged 18-65 years who received the Ad26.COV2.S COVID-19 vaccine or a placebo. The CDR3 sequence is CASREGARPGELFF. The CDR3 DNA sequence: TGTGCCAGTCGCGAGGGGGCTCGACCCGGGGAGCTGTTTTTT.